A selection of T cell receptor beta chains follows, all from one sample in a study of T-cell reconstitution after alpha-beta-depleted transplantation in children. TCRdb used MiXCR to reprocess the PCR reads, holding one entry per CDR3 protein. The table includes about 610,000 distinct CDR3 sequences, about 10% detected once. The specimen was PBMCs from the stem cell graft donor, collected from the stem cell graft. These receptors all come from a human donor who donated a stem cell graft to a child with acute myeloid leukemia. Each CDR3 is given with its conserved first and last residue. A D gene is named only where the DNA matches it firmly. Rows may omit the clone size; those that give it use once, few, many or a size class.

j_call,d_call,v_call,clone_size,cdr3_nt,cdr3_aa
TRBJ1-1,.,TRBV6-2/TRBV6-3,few,TGTGCCAGCACCGAGACCCATGGTGGGAACACTGAAGCTTTCTTT,CASTETHGGNTEAFF
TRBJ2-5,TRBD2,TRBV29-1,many,TGCAGCGCTGGGACTAGGCGAGAGACCCAGTACTTC,CSAGTRRETQYF
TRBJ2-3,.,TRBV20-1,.,TGCAGTGCTAGAGGGAAGAGGGCCTTCACAGATACGCAGTATTTT,CSARGKRAFTDTQYF
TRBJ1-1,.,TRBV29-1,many,TGCAGCCCCGAGAGAAACATGAACACTGAAGCTTTCTTT,CSPERNMNTEAFF
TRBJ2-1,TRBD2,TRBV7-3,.,TGTGCCAGCAGCATCAGCGGGAGCGTGGGCAATGAGCAGTTCTTC,CASSISGSVGNEQFF
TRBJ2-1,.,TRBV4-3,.,TGCGCCAGCAGCCAAGAGCGGGTCATCCCGGGTGAGCAGTTCTTC,CASSQERVIPGEQFF
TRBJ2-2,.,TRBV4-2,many,TGTGCCAGCAGCCTAACAAGACAGATTACCGGGGAGCTGTTTTTT,CASSLTRQITGELFF
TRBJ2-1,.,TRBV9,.,TGTGCCAGCAGCGTAGCGGGGGGCTCCTTCAATGAGCAGTTCTTC,CASSVAGGSFNEQFF
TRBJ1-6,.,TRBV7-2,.,TGTGCCAGCAGCTTAGAACAGAGTCCAAATTCACCCCTCCACTTT,CASSLEQSPNSPLHF
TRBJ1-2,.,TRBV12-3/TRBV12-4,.,TGTGCCAGCACCTTCGGGGGGGCCGAGGGCTACACCTTC,CASTFGGAEGYTF
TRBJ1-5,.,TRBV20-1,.,TGCAGTGCTGCCCCAAGCGTTGATCAGCCCCAGCATTTT,CSAAPSVDQPQHF
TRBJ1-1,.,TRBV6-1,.,TGTGCCAGCACCTCAGGGTACGTGAACACTGAAGCTTTCTTT,CASTSGYVNTEAFF
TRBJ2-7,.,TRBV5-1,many,TGCGCCAGCAGCATCGGACAGCCGGACTACGAGCAGTACTTC,CASSIGQPDYEQYF
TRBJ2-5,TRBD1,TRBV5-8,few,TGTGCCAGCAGCGTGGACAGGGGCGTGACCCAGTACTTC,CASSVDRGVTQYF
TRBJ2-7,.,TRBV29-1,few,TGCAGCGGGGGGACCCCGGGGGTTGCGGGACCGTGGCAGTACTTC,CSGGTPGVAGPWQYF
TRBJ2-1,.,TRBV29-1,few,TGCAGCGTTGAATGGGGCCTAGGGATTACGAACAATGAGCAGTTCTTC,CSVEWGLGITNNEQFF
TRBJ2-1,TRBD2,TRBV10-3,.,TGTGCCATCAGTGCAGCCACTAGCGCCAATGAGCAGTTCTTC,CAISAATSANEQFF
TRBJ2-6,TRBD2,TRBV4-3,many,TGCGCCAGCAGCCAAGATTGGCTAGCGGGAAGCTCTGGGGCCAACGTCCTGACTTTC,CASSQDWLAGSSGANVLTF
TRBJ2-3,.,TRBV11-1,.,TGTGCCAGCAGCTTAGAATCCCTCATGGCAACTCCTAGCACAGATACGCAGTATTTT,CASSLESLMATPSTDTQYF
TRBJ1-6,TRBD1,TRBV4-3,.,TGCGCCAGCAGCCAAACGGACAGGGGGTCTTCACCCCTCCACTTT,CASSQTDRGSSPLHF
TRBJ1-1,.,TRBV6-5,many,TGTGCCAGCAGTTACTCGGAAGTGAACACTGAAGCTTTCTTT,CASSYSEVNTEAFF
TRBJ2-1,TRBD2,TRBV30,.,TGTGCCGAAAGCAGCGGGAGGGCCCCCAATGAGCAGTTCTTC,CAESSGRAPNEQFF
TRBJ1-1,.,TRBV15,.,TGTGCCACCAGCAGAGAGAGCAGTGAAGCTTTCTTT,CATSRESSEAFF
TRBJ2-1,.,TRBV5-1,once,TGCGCCAGCAGCTTGTCCGAGTACAATGAGCAGTTCTTC,CASSLSEYNEQFF
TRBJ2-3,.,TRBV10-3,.,TGTGCCATCAGTGATTGGTTCGAGGAGGATGCAGATACGCAGTATTTT,CAISDWFEEDADTQYF
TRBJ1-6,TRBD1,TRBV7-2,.,TGTGCCAGCAGCGTCTCAGGGGGCACAAATTCACCCCTCCACTTT,CASSVSGGTNSPLHF
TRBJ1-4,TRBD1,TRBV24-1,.,TGTGCCACCAGTGATTTGGACCCCGGGACAGGGGAGCGAGAAAAACTGTTTTTT,CATSDLDPGTGEREKLFF
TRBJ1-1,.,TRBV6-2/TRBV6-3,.,TGTGCCAGCAGTTACCCCTCAGGCAGCACTGAAGCTTTCTTT,CASSYPSGSTEAFF
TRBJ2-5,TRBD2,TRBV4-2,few,TGTGCCAGCAGCCTCTTACTGGGGGGGGAGACCCAGTACTTC,CASSLLLGGETQYF
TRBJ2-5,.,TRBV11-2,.,TGTGCCAGCAGCCTCTACAGGGGGGGGATTCAAGAGACCCAGTACTTC,CASSLYRGGIQETQYF
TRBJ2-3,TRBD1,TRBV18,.,TGTGCCAGCTCACTTTTCGGGACAGGGAGTACAGATACGCAGTATTTT,CASSLFGTGSTDTQYF
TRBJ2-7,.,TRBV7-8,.,TGTGCCAGCACCCCCCTTGCGGACACATCCTACGAGCAGTACTTC,CASTPLADTSYEQYF
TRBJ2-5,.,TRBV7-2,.,TGTGCCAGCAGCTCAAGTAGTGGCCGGGTGGAGACCCAGTACTTC,CASSSSSGRVETQYF
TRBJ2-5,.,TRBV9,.,TGTGCCAGGAACAGGGCAATCCAAGAGACCCAGTACTTC,CARNRAIQETQYF
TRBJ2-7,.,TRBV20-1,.,TGCAGTGGCGACCCCAGGAGCTCCTACGAGCAGTACTTC,CSGDPRSSYEQYF
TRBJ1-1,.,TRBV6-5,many,TGTGCCAGCAGTAGAGGGGAGGAAGCTTTCTTT,CASSRGEEAFF
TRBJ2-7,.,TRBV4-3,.,TGCGCCAGCAGCCAAGTGAGGTCAAGTTCCTACGAGCAGTACTTC,CASSQVRSSSYEQYF
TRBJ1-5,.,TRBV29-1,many,TGCAGCGTTGATACAGGACCTAATCAGCCCCAGCATTTT,CSVDTGPNQPQHF
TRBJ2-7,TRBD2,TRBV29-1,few,TGCAGCGTCCGACTAGCACTCGAGCAGTACTTC,CSVRLALEQYF
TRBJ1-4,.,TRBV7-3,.,TGTGCCAGCAGCGGAACTGGGACTACTGCTAATGAAAAACTGTTTTTT,CASSGTGTTANEKLFF
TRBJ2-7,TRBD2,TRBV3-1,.,TGTGCCAGCAGCCAGGGCACTAGCGGGGCCTCCTACGAGCAGTACTTC,CASSQGTSGASYEQYF
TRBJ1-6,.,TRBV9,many,TGTGCCAGCAGCTGGGACTCGAATTCACCCCTCCACTTT,CASSWDSNSPLHF
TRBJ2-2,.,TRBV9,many,TGTGCCAGCAGCGCCCGGCTTACCGGGGAGCTGTTTTTT,CASSARLTGELFF
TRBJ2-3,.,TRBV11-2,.,TGTGCCAGCAGCTTAGTCGTTCAATTGGGTGTCACAGATACGCAGTATTTT,CASSLVVQLGVTDTQYF
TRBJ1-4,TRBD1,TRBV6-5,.,TGTGCCAGCAGTCTACAGGGGATTGAGGAAAAACTGTTTTTT,CASSLQGIEEKLFF